Presented here are 2 T cell receptor beta chains from one specimen sequenced in a study of type 1 regulatory T cells. Their specific antigens are unknown. Using its own MiXCR run on the reads, TCRdb lists one record per CDR3 protein. This table holds about 60,000 distinct CDR3 sequences, approximately 47% found once. Sequencing input: cultured non-Tr1 T cells, either the whole culture or a sorted T cell fraction (not recorded which). The receptors shown here come from a human donor in good health.

This clonotype turned up a few times. The chain couples TRBV5-1 to TRBJ2-7; 8 bases match TRBD1. The germline V gene encodes CDR1 SGHRS and CDR2 YFSETQ. J gave up 6 bases and V 0 bases, and 8 bases lay outside the gene matches. The CDR3 loop spans 15 amino acids. The CDR3 loop reads CASSLGGDRLGEQYF. CDR3 sequence (DNA): TGCGCCAGCAGCTTGGGTGGGGACAGGCTCGGCGAGCAGTACTTC.

The chain combines TRBV18 with TRBJ1-1, with 7 bases that match TRBD1. The CDR3 sequence is 11 residues long. Germline CDR1 KGHSH, CDR2 LQKENI. V was pared by 6 bases and J by 7 bases, with 2 bases of the junction left unmatched. The CDR3 region is CASSGQREAFF. CDR3 sequence (DNA): TGTGCCAGCTCGGGACAGCGTGAAGCTTTCTTT.